The T cell receptor beta chain under discussion was sequenced for a study of tumor-infiltrating lymphocytes in localized non-small cell lung cancer. Study-level results: Tumors had more T cell infiltration than uninvolved lung, per TCRbeta sequencing and CD3 counts. Not all patients were TCR sequenced, owing to tissue quantity. Technical variation could not be separated from intratumor heterogeneity here.

V was cut by 5 bases and J by 1 base, with 11 bases left in between. The CDR3 totals 14 residues. Germline V gives CDR1 LNHDA, CDR2 SQIVND (reference sequence). Assay used: immunoSEQ multiplex PCR; TCRdb lists only in-frame clones, some missing. The sample includes about 16,000 clones, around 80% seen only once; the top ten take 5.5% to 7%. In the case of this clone: Its antigen remains unidentified.

The source material was lung tumor tissue. The chain uses TRBV19 and TRBJ1-1, with D unresolved. The receptor was derived from a human donor with non-small cell lung cancer. The CDR3 loop is CASSSGLGNTEAFF. DNA of the CDR3: TGTGCCAGTAGTTCCGGTCTGGGGAACACTGAAGCTTTCTTT.